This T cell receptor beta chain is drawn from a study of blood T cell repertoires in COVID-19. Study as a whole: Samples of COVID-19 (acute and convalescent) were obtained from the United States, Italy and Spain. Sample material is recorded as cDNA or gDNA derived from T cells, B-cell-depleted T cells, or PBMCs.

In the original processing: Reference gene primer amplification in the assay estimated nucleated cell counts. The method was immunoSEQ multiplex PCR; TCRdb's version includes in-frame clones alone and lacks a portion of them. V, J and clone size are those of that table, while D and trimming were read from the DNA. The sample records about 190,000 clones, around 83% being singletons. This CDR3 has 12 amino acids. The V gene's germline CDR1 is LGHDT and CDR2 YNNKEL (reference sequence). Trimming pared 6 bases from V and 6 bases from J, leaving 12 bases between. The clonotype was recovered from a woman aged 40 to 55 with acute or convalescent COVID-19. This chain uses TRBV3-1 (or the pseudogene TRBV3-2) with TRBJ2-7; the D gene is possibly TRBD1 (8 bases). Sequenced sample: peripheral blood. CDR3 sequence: CASSYRGGEQYF. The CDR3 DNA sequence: TGTGCCAGCAGTTACAGGGGGGGCGAGCAGTACTTC.